This T cell receptor beta chain was found in a study of blood T cell repertoires in COVID-19. At the level of the study: Spain, Italy and the United States supplied samples that represented acute and convalescent COVID-19. PBMCs, B-cell-depleted T cells, or T cells were the source of the cDNA or gDNA that made up the material.

Enrollees, roughly 18 to 89 years old, lived in approximately 25 US areas. Symptom resolution, clearance, or two negative PCRs marked the recovered donors of Cohort 3. The CDR3 totals 15 residues. V lost 0 bases and J lost 6; bases outside the gene matches: 7. CDR1 WNHNN and CDR2 SYGVQD come from the germline V gene (reference sequence). The protocol was immunoSEQ multiplex PCR, while the TCRdb copy is restricted to in-frame clones and leaves out a portion. The table records approximately 480,000 clones, about nine tenths of them present only once. The V call is TRBV10-1, the J call TRBJ2-7; 8 nucleotides match TRBD1. Sequenced sample: PBMCs or T cells enriched from blood (not recorded which). This clonotype was sampled from a woman younger than 35 who had recovered from COVID-19. This CDR3 reads CASSESSDRGGEQYF. The CDR3 nucleotides are TGCGCCAGCAGTGAGTCGAGTGACAGGGGTGGCGAGCAGTACTTC.